These T cell receptor beta chains were read from a single sample in a study of cytomegalovirus exposure and HLA in healthy donors. TCRdb keeps only in-frame clones here, not all; method: immunoSEQ multiplex PCR. The sample lists approximately 210,000 clones, over 80% occurring once. The material sequenced was PBMCs. These receptors originate from a man aged 35 to 55 in good health and CMV-seropositive. Both conserved end residues are part of each CDR3. D genes are given only for firm matches. Size tells how often a clone was seen (once, few, many) or the class of an expanded clone, and some rows leave it out.

>TRBJ2-1|TRBD2|NA|TRBV5-1
CASSSPLAAPYNEQFF
TGCGCCAGCAGCTCACCCCTAGCGGCCCCCTACAATGAGCAGTTCTTC
>TRBJ1-1|TRBD1|NA|TRBV6-4
CASSDGDRSEAFF
TGTGCCAGCAGCGACGGGGACAGGTCTGAAGCTTTCTTT
>TRBJ2-1|NA|NA|TRBV5-6
CASSFGQHNEQFF
TGTGCCAGCAGCTTTGGACAACACAATGAGCAGTTCTTC
>TRBJ2-3|TRBD1|NA|TRBV11-1
CASSLPVQGQGARDTQYF
TGTGCCAGCAGCTTACCGGTTCAGGGACAGGGGGCAAGGGATACGCAGTATTTT
>TRBJ2-6|TRBD2|few|TRBV4-2
CASSQVSPGLADSGANVLTF
TGTGCCAGCAGCCAAGTATCTCCGGGACTAGCGGACTCTGGGGCCAACGTCCTGACTTTC
>TRBJ1-2|NA|NA|TRBV7-9
CASSSPPGGFNYGYTF
TGTGCCAGCAGCTCCCCGCCGGGGGGCTTTAACTATGGCTACACCTTC
>TRBJ2-1|NA|NA|TRBV7-2
CASSLARAGLYRLDEQFF
TGTGCCAGCAGCTTAGCGAGGGCCGGACTATATCGTCTCGATGAGCAGTTCTTC
>TRBJ2-2|TRBD2|NA|TRBV2
CASRLRLAGNTGELFF
TGTGCCAGCAGGCTTCGACTAGCGGGGAACACCGGGGAGCTGTTTTTT
>TRBJ2-2|NA|NA|TRBV7-9
CASSLGGGDTGELFF
TGTGCCAGCAGCTTAGGGGGAGGTGACACCGGGGAGCTGTTTTTT
>TRBJ1-1|TRBD1|NA|TRBV6-1
CASRTGATEAFF
TGTGCCAGCAGGACAGGGGCCACTGAAGCTTTCTTT
>TRBJ2-4|NA|NA|TRBV5-1
CASSLREAGDIQYF
TGCGCCAGCAGCTTGCGGGAGGCAGGGGACATTCAGTACTTC
>TRBJ2-5|NA|NA|TRBV10-3
CAIGGGGRQETQYF
TGTGCCATCGGAGGAGGAGGTCGGCAAGAGACCCAGTACTTC
>TRBJ2-3|NA|NA|TRBV6-5
CASGGSANTQYF
TGTGCCAGTGGGGGGAGTGCAAATACGCAGTATTTT
>TRBJ1-2|TRBD1|NA|TRBV27
CASSGQGRNYGYTF
TGTGCCAGCAGCGGACAGGGGCGGAACTATGGCTACACCTTC
>TRBJ1-1|NA|NA|TRBV18
CASSPQKNTEAFF
TGTGCCAGCTCACCGCAGAAAAACACTGAAGCTTTCTTT
>TRBJ2-7|TRBD2|NA|TRBV7-2
CASSPGTSGIYEQYF
TGTGCCAGCAGCCCCGGGACTAGCGGAATCTACGAGCAGTACTTC
>TRBJ1-2|NA|NA|TRBV19
CASSIGEAYGYTF
TGTGCCAGTAGTATAGGGGAGGCCTATGGCTACACCTTC
>TRBJ2-4|TRBD1|NA|TRBV5-1
CASSPGTVANIQYF
TGCGCCAGCAGCCCCGGGACAGTCGCTAACATTCAGTACTTC
>TRBJ1-1|TRBD1|NA|TRBV30
CAWSVLRGRKNTEAFF
TGTGCCTGGAGTGTCCTCAGGGGGCGGAAGAACACTGAAGCTTTCTTT
>TRBJ1-4|NA|NA|TRBV10-3
CAISQGRSNEKLFF
TGTGCCATCAGCCAGGGGAGATCTAATGAAAAACTGTTTTTT
>TRBJ2-6|NA|NA|TRBV14
CASSTGSPGANVLTF
TGTGCCAGCAGCACAGGGAGCCCTGGGGCCAACGTCCTGACTTTC
>TRBJ1-1|TRBD1|NA|TRBV29-1
CSVEKGTGVNTEAFF
TGCAGCGTTGAAAAAGGGACAGGGGTGAACACTGAAGCTTTCTTT
>TRBJ2-5|TRBD2|NA|TRBV6-1
CASSEAVASGGVQETQYF
TGTGCCAGCAGTGAAGCTGTAGCTAGCGGGGGCGTCCAAGAGACCCAGTACTTC
>TRBJ1-5|NA|NA|TRBV18
CASSPGGTSNQPQHF
TGTGCCAGCTCTCCGGGAGGGACTAGCAATCAGCCCCAGCATTTT
>TRBJ2-5|TRBD1|NA|TRBV5-5
CASSRFGTGDETQYF
TGTGCCAGCAGCAGGTTCGGGACAGGGGACGAGACCCAGTACTTC
>TRBJ2-3|NA|NA|TRBV7-8
CASSLAAGNTDTQYF
TGTGCCAGCAGCTTAGCGGCAGGGAACACAGATACGCAGTATTTT
>TRBJ2-2|TRBD2|NA|TRBV7-3
CASSLRLATGELFF
TGTGCCAGCAGCTTAAGACTAGCCACGGGGGAGCTGTTTTTT
>TRBJ2-1|TRBD2|NA|TRBV7-9
CASSLEPSGSYNEQFF
TGTGCCAGCAGCTTAGAGCCTAGCGGGAGTTACAATGAGCAGTTCTTC
>TRBJ2-3|TRBD2|NA|TRBV5-1
CASSVGLESQYF
TGCGCCAGCAGCGTGGGACTAGAAAGTCAGTATTTT
>TRBJ1-4|TRBD1|few|TRBV5-1
CASRTGENEKLFF
TGCGCCAGCCGGACAGGCGAAAATGAAAAACTGTTTTTT
>TRBJ2-2|TRBD1|NA|TRBV5-4
CASSADINRGSGELFF
TGTGCCAGCAGCGCTGATATAAACAGGGGATCCGGGGAGCTGTTTTTT
>TRBJ2-1|TRBD2|once|TRBV5-1
CASSWSSGSPSYNEQFF
TGCGCCAGCAGCTGGAGTAGCGGGTCCCCCTCTTACAATGAGCAGTTCTTC
>TRBJ1-1|NA|NA|TRBV7-9
CASSQQGVTEAFF
TGTGCCAGCAGCCAACAAGGAGTCACTGAAGCTTTCTTT
>TRBJ1-2|NA|NA|TRBV29-1
CSVEGGQINYGYTF
TGCAGCGTTGAAGGGGGGCAGATTAACTATGGCTACACCTTC
>TRBJ2-2|TRBD1|NA|TRBV7-6
CASSSGQAKGGELFF
TGTGCCAGCAGCTCGGGACAGGCCAAGGGCGGGGAGCTGTTTTTT
>TRBJ1-5|NA|NA|TRBV6-5
CASSASGGGHQPQHF
TGTGCCAGCAGTGCCTCCGGGGGGGGCCATCAGCCCCAGCATTTT
>TRBJ2-3|TRBD2|NA|TRBV4-1
CASQFLAEGADTQYF
TGCGCCAGCCAATTTCTAGCGGAGGGCGCAGATACGCAGTATTTT
>TRBJ1-5|NA|NA|TRBV19
CASYDRSYNQPQHF
TGTGCCAGCTACGACAGGTCCTACAATCAGCCCCAGCATTTT
>TRBJ2-1|TRBD2|NA|TRBV29-1
CSAQTSGRAGNEQFF
TGCAGCGCTCAGACTAGCGGGAGGGCCGGGAATGAGCAGTTCTTC
>TRBJ1-1|TRBD1|NA|TRBV27
CASSSLGTGSTEAFF
TGTGCCAGCAGTTCGCTAGGGACAGGGAGCACTGAAGCTTTCTTT
>TRBJ1-5|NA|NA|TRBV7-2
CASSLARANQPQHF
TGTGCCAGCAGCTTAGCCAGGGCCAATCAGCCCCAGCATTTT
>TRBJ2-1|TRBD1|NA|TRBV7-9
CASSSRQGPTELWDTEQFF
TGTGCCAGCAGCTCCCGACAGGGGCCCACCGAGTTGTGGGATACTGAGCAGTTCTTC
>TRBJ2-1|NA|NA|TRBV7-9
CASSLAGFGDEQFF
TGTGCCAGCAGCTTAGCAGGGTTCGGGGATGAGCAGTTCTTC
>TRBJ1-2|NA|NA|TRBV15
CATSRGGEGYTF
TGTGCCACCAGCAGAGGGGGGGAGGGCTACACCTTC
>TRBJ2-2|TRBD2|NA|TRBV7-2
CASSFGLAGAAGTGELFF
TGTGCCAGCAGCTTCGGGCTAGCGGGCGCCGCGGGGACCGGGGAGCTGTTTTTT
>TRBJ1-1|NA|NA|TRBV7-6
CASSPGNLNTEAFF
TGTGCCAGCAGCCCCGGGAACCTAAACACTGAAGCTTTCTTT
>TRBJ2-7|TRBD2|NA|TRBV5-4
CASSWGGEQYF
TGTGCCAGCAGCTGGGGGGGCGAGCAGTACTTC
>TRBJ2-5|NA|NA|TRBV6-6
CASSSDRGYETQYF
TGTGCCAGCAGTTCCGACAGAGGTTACGAGACCCAGTACTTC
>TRBJ1-1|NA|NA|TRBV7-9
CATSLGRGTEAFF
TGTGCCACAAGCTTAGGGAGGGGCACTGAAGCTTTCTTT
>TRBJ2-1|TRBD2|NA|TRBV29-1
CSVEGLAGNYNEQFF
TGCAGCGTTGAAGGGCTAGCGGGAAACTACAATGAGCAGTTCTTC
>TRBJ1-3|TRBD1|NA|TRBV19
CASSSGQGFLTGNTIYF
TGTGCCAGTAGTTCGGGACAGGGTTTTTTGACTGGAAACACCATATATTTT
>TRBJ1-5|TRBD1|NA|TRBV6-5
CASSFRQGRQPQHF
TGTGCCAGCAGTTTCCGACAGGGGAGACAGCCCCAGCATTTT
>TRBJ1-5|NA|NA|TRBV7-9
CASSLEGQQPQHF
TGTGCCAGCAGCTTAGAAGGACAGCAGCCCCAGCATTTT